The 7 T cell receptor beta chains reported below all come from one sample, sequenced in a study of blood T cells in healthy people across ages. Alongside a J-beta primer mix, a sample-barcoded 5' primer served in a second PCR lasting roughly 6 to 11 cycles. TCRdb called the 5' RACE reads again in MiXCR, with one record for every CDR3 protein. The sample consists of 800,000 to 1,300,000 distinct CDR3 sequences, around 27% of them appearing once. Another study also made use of these data, one on T cells of mothers and their children.

The specimen sequenced was blood. The receptors were sampled from a girl aged 2 to 10 in good health.

The table lists this clonotype with a few counts. J is TRBJ2-7 and V is TRBV20-1; D possibly corresponds to TRBD1 (6 bases). CDR1 and CDR2 from the germline V gene are DFQATT and SNEGSKA (reference sequence). This CDR3 spans 15 amino acids. The ends were cut back, 3 bases at V and 3 bases at J, with 18 bases in the middle. The CDR3 sequence is CSASPGTRGDYEQYF. For the CDR3, the DNA is TGCAGTGCTAGCCCAGGGACAAGGGGAGACTACGAGCAGTACTTC.

This clonotype was observed a handful of times. The chain has TRBV28 and TRBJ2-5, with 7 bases identical to TRBD2. The V gene end was trimmed by 0 bases and the J gene end by 2 bases; junction bases not matched to a gene: 9. Germline values: CDR1 MDHEN, CDR2 SYDVKM. CDR3 length: 17 amino acids. This CDR3 is CASSLWGERDIQETQYF. CDR3 in DNA: TGTGCCAGCAGTTTATGGGGAGAGCGGGATATTCAAGAGACCCAGTACTTC.

A few counts support this clonotype. The genes are TRBV29-1 and TRBJ1-4; unclear D gene. The V and J ends lost 7 bases and 8 bases respectively, with 11 bases between them. The CDR3 extends over 11 amino acids. The germline V gene has CDR1 SQVTM and CDR2 ANQGSEA. CDR3 sequence (DNA): TGCAGCGGCTGGGCAGCGGAAAAACTGTTTTTT. Encoded protein: CSGWAAEKLFF.

The gene calls are TRBV29-1 and TRBJ2-2; tentatively, D is TRBD2 (6 bases). CDR1 and CDR2 (germline): SQVTM, ANQGSEA. V was trimmed by 6 bases and J by 1 base, leaving 12 bases between them. CDR3 size: 14 residues. The CDR3 loop reads CSVAGTQNTGELFF. The CDR3 nucleotides read TGCAGCGTCGCCGGGACTCAGAACACCGGGGAGCTGTTTTTT.

This clonotype was detected only a few times. This sequence joins TRBV7-2 and TRBJ2-4; TRBD2 aligns across 12 bases. Germline assignment: CDR1 SGHTA and CDR2 FQGNSA. CDR3 length equals 19 residues. V gave up 5 bases and J gave up 7 bases; unmatched junction bases: 18. The CDR3 protein is CASSERGVRLAGDRNIQYF. DNA of the CDR3: TGTGCCAGCAGCGAACGAGGGGTCCGACTAGCGGGAGACCGGAACATTCAGTACTTC. Based on the CDR3 plus reference TRBV7-2 and TRBJ2-4, the full variable domain is GAGVSQSPSNKVTEKGKDVELRCDPISGHTALYWYRQSLGQGLEFLIYFQGNSAPDKSGLPSDRFSAERTGGSVSTLTIQRTQQEDSAVYLCASSERGVRLAGDRNIQYFGAGTRLSVL.

This clonotype turned up a few times. This chain links TRBV10-2 with TRBJ2-2; 7 bases map to TRBD1. Germline CDR1 is WSHSY and CDR2 is SAAADI. The CDR3 is 16 amino acids. With V trimmed by 4 bases and J by 3 bases, 8 bases remained unmatched. The CDR3 loop reads CASSVSRQGYTGELFF. For the CDR3, the DNA is TGCGCCAGCAGTGTTTCGAGACAGGGATACACCGGGGAGCTGTTTTTT.

The chain recombines TRBV20-1 with TRBJ1-4; D may be TRBD1 (5 bases). CDR1 is DFQATT, CDR2 SNEGSKA, per germline (reference sequence). The CDR3 covers 15 residues. With 0 bases removed from V and 3 bases from J, the gap between germline ends came to 11 bases. The CDR3: CSARDWQGANEKLFF. The CDR3, as DNA: TGCAGTGCTAGAGATTGGCAGGGCGCTAATGAAAAACTGTTTTTT.